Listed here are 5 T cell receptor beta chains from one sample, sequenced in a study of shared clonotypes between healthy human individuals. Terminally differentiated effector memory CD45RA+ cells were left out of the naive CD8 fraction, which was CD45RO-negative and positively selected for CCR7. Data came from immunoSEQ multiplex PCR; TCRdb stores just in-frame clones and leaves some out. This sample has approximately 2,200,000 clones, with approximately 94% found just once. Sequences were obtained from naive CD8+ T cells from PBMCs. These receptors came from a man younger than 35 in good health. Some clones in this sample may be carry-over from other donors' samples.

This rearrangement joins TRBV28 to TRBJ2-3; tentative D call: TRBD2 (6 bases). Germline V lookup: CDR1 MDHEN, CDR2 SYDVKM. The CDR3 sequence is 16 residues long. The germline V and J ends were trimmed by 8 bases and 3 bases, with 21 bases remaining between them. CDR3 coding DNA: TGTGCCAGCTCACCACGCGGGGTTAAGGGGACAGATACGCAGTATTTT. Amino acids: CASSPRGVKGTDTQYF.

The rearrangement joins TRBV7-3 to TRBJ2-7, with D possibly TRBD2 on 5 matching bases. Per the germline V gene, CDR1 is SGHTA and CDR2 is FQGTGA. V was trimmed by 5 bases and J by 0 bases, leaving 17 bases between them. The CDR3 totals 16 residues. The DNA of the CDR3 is TGTGCCAGCAGCCCGAAGCCCCGGGGTCTCTCCTACGAGCAGTACTTC. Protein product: CASSPKPRGLSYEQYF.

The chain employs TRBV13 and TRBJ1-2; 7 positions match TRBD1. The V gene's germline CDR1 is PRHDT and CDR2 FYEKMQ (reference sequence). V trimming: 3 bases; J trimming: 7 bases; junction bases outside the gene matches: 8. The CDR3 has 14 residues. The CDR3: CASSFGTAGGGYTF. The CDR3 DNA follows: TGTGCCAGCAGCTTCGGGACAGCAGGTGGTGGCTACACCTTC.

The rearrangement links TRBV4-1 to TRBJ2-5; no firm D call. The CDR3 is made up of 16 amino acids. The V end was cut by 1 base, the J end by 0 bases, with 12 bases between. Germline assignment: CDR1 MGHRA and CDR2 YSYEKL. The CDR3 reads CASSQGVPPYQETQYF. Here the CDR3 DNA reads TGCGCCAGCAGCCAAGGTGTACCCCCGTACCAAGAGACCCAGTACTTC.

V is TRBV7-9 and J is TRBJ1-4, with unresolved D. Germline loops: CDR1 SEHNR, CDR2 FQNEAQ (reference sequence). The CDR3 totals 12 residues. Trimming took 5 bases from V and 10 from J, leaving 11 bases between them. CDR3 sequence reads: CASSESPRKLFF. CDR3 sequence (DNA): TGTGCCAGCAGCGAAAGCCCCCGAAAACTGTTTTTT. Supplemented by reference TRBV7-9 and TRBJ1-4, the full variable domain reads DTGVSQNPRHKITKRGQNVTFRCDPISEHNRLYWYRQTLGQGPEFLTYFQNEAQLEKSRLLSDRFSAERPKGSFSTLEIQRTEQGDSAMYLCASSESPRKLFFGSGTQLSVL.